These 10 T cell receptor beta chains came from one sample sequenced in a study of OX40 agonist ivuxolimab in advanced cancers. Measured with immunoSEQ multiplex PCR; TCRdb has only the in-frame clones, and not every one. The sample consists of 45,000 to 65,000 clones, 88% of them appearing once. This material consisted of CD4+ or CD8+ T cells sorted from blood, taken in a trial of the OX40 agonist ivuxolimab. The origin of the receptors is an adult with an advanced solid tumor such as melanoma, head and neck, liver or kidney cancer.

This chain links TRBV5-4 with TRBJ2-7; D is ambiguous. V lost 4 bases to trimming and J lost 2 bases, with 10 bases between them. Germline loops: CDR1 SGHNT, CDR2 YYREEE (reference sequence). The CDR3 extends over 13 amino acids. The chain's CDR3 is CASSLITTYEQYF. The CDR3 nucleotides are TGTGCCAGCAGCCTGATAACGACCTACGAGCAGTACTTC.

This clone was seen more than once but under ten times. This chain uses TRBV19 with TRBJ2-7, with D uncertain. From germline, CDR1 is LNHDA and CDR2 SQIVND (reference sequence). The CDR3 consists of 14 residues. V dropped 2 bases and J dropped 3 bases, with 11 bases sitting between them. The CDR3 loop reads CASSIRSTNYEQYF. The CDR3 DNA reads TGTGCCAGTAGTATAAGGTCGACAAACTACGAGCAGTACTTC.

The rearrangement joins TRBV30 to TRBJ1-1; perhaps TRBD1 as D (5 bases). V shed 0 bases and J shed 6 bases, with 14 bases lying between them. This CDR3 spans 14 amino acids. The germline V gene encodes CDR1 GTSNPN and CDR2 SVGIG (reference sequence). CDR3 sequence: CAWSVTLGHAEAFF. The CDR3 coding sequence is TGTGCCTGGAGTGTAACGTTGGGGCACGCTGAAGCTTTCTTT.

The rearrangement links TRBV6-5 to TRBJ2-7, with D perhaps matching TRBD2 (6 bases). Germline V CDR1 and CDR2: MNHEY, SVGAGI. The CDR3 sequence is 15 residues long. V was trimmed by 6 bases and J by 0 bases, leaving 15 bases between them. CDR3 region: CASRPGLRSSYEQYF. The CDR3 nucleotides are TGTGCCAGCAGACCGGGACTTCGCAGCTCCTACGAGCAGTACTTC.

This rearrangement joins TRBV7-9 to TRBJ2-3; 12 positions agree with TRBD2. V was pared by 4 bases and J by 3 bases, with 2 bases of the junction left unmatched. CDR3 length equals 15 residues. The germline gives CDR1 SEHNR, CDR2 FQNEAQ (reference sequence). This CDR3 is CASSSLAGGTDTQYF. The CDR3, as DNA: TGTGCCAGCAGCTCACTAGCGGGGGGAACAGATACGCAGTATTTT.

The rearrangement uses TRBV29-1 and TRBJ1-1; 8 bases match TRBD1. The CDR3 is made up of 13 amino acids. V lost 8 bases to trimming and J lost 5 bases; unmatched junction nucleotides: 10. Germline V gene sequence: CDR1 SQVTM, CDR2 ANQGSEA. CDR3 sequence (DNA): TGCAGCACCAAGACAGGGGAGGCGACTGAAGCTTTCTTT. It translates to CSTKTGEATEAFF.

CDR3 DNA: TGCGCCAGCAGTCCAAACACTTACGCCGGCTACGAGCAGTACTTC. It is translated as CASSPNTYAGYEQYF. The chain is built from TRBV10-1 and TRBJ2-7; D is unresolved. Trimming removed 5 bases at V and 3 bases at J, with 17 bases between. Germline CDR1 WNHNN, CDR2 SYGVQD (reference sequence). This CDR3 region has 15 residues.

This clone has just one count. The chain recombines TRBV5-2 with TRBJ1-2. TRBV5-2 is labeled a pseudogene. This CDR3 is 17 amino acids long. CDR3 DNA: TGCGCCAGCAGAAGTAGTGGGGGATTCGAGCCCCCCTATGGCTACACCTTC. It translates to CASRSSGGFEPPYGYTF.

Turning to this clone: At one end, the junction sequence differs from germline, possibly due to a read error. V and J are TRBV7-7 and TRBJ2-1, with 7 bases aligning to TRBD2. CDR1 is SSHAT, CDR2 FNYEAQ, per germline (reference sequence). This CDR3 region has 13 residues. For the CDR3, the DNA is TGTGCTAGCAGTCTTGGACTAGACGGTGAGCAGTTCTTC. This codes for CASSLGLDGEQFF.

The CDR3 sequence: CASRAAMNTEAFF. DNA of the CDR3: TGTGCCAGCAGGGCAGCAATGAACACTGAAGCTTTCTTT. This chain uses TRBV27 with TRBJ1-1; D is uncertain. Trimming left V 6 bases short and J 0 bases short, with 8 bases between. The CDR3 loop spans 13 amino acids. Germline CDR1 reads MNHEY; CDR2 reads SMNVEV (reference sequence).